Listed here are 14 T cell receptor beta chains from one sample, sequenced in a study of blood T cell repertoires in COVID-19. Clones were sequenced by immunoSEQ multiplex PCR, and TCRdb holds only the in-frame ones, with some missing. The sample holds around 130,000 clones, around 83% seen once. Sequencing input: peripheral blood. The receptors derive from a woman of 80 years or more with acute or convalescent COVID-19.

The gene calls are TRBV3-1 (or the pseudogene TRBV3-2) and TRBJ2-1; possible D gene TRBD2, 5 bases. Trimming pared 4 bases from V and 0 bases from J, leaving 10 bases between. Germline CDR1 reads LGHDT; CDR2 reads YNNKEL (reference sequence). This CDR3 region has 15 residues. The CDR3 spells CASSPGGFSYNEQFF. The CDR3, as DNA: TGTGCCAGCAGCCCAGGAGGTTTCTCCTACAATGAGCAGTTCTTC.

The chain uses TRBV27 and TRBJ1-3; D might be TRBD1 (6 bases). Trimming removed 2 bases at V and 1 base at J, with 12 bases between. The CDR3 is 16 residues long. In germline, CDR1 is MNHEY, CDR2 SMNVEV (reference sequence). The CDR3 here is CASSLQGFESGNTIYF. The CDR3 bases are TGTGCCAGCAGTTTACAGGGGTTTGAGTCTGGAAACACCATATATTTT.

The chain employs TRBV5-1 and TRBJ2-3, with TRBD2 matching over 12 bases. This CDR3 has 13 amino acids. The trim removed 7 bases at V and 5 bases at J, leaving 2 bases unmatched. Germline-derived CDR1 and CDR2 are SGHRS and YFSETQ. The CDR3 spells CASRLAGEDTQYF. CDR3 nucleotide sequence: TGCGCCAGCCGACTAGCGGGAGAAGATACGCAGTATTTT. The full variable domain, rest sourced from reference TRBV5-1 and TRBJ2-3, is KAGVTQTPRYLIKTRGQQVTLSCSPISGHRSVSWYQQTPGQGLQFLFEYFSETQRNKGNFPGRFSGRQFSNSRSEMNVSTLELGDSALYLCASRLAGEDTQYFGPGTRLTVL.

This sequence joins TRBV30 and TRBJ1-4; no reliable D call. This CDR3 contains 12 residues. The ends were cut back, 0 bases at V and 8 bases at J, with 7 bases in the middle. Germline-derived CDR1 and CDR2 are GTSNPN and SVGIG (reference sequence). DNA of the CDR3: TGTGCCTGGAGTGTACTACGGGAAAAACTGTTTTTT. Amino acids: CAWSVLREKLFF.

This chain links TRBV10-2 with TRBJ2-2, with 7 positions matching TRBD1. V shed 0 bases, J shed 1 base, and the junction held 5 bases outside the gene matches. This CDR3 comprises 17 residues. The germline gives CDR1 WSHSY, CDR2 SAAADI. CDR3 sequence reads: CASSESGTVLNTGELFF. The CDR3 DNA is TGCGCCAGCAGTGAGTCGGGGACAGTCTTGAACACCGGGGAGCTGTTTTTT.

The CDR3 DNA reads as TGTGCCAGCAGCGTAGGAACAGGGTGGTATGGCTACACCTTC. This codes for CASSVGTGWYGYTF. The rearrangement links TRBV9 to TRBJ1-2; weak D call: TRBD1 (6 bases). In germline, CDR1 is SGDLS, CDR2 YYNGEE. Trimming shortened V by 0 bases and J by 5 bases, and 11 bases separated the two germline ends. This CDR3 region has 14 residues.

The chain couples TRBV4-1 to TRBJ2-5, with D unresolved. From germline, CDR1 is MGHRA and CDR2 YSYEKL. Trimming took off 0 bases at V and 5 bases at J, with 19 bases between the two ends. The CDR3 length is 17 residues. CDR3: CASSQEKDGGFGETQYF. CDR3 sequence (DNA): TGCGCCAGCAGCCAAGAAAAAGACGGCGGCTTTGGGGAGACCCAGTACTTC.

This clone has more than one count but fewer than ten. The V and J genes are TRBV5-4 and TRBJ2-5; 11 bases match TRBD2. There are 16 residues in the CDR3. Trimming cost V 2 bases and J 2 bases; bases outside gene matches: 5. Germline values: CDR1 SGHNT, CDR2 YYREEE (reference sequence). CDR3 region: CASSFISGGVQETQYF. In DNA form, the CDR3 reads TGTGCCAGCAGCTTTATTAGCGGGGGGGTTCAAGAGACCCAGTACTTC.

The chain combines TRBV11-2 with TRBJ2-2, with 8 bases matching TRBD2. The junction had 5 bases not matched to a gene; V was cut back by 5 bases and J by 6 bases. The CDR3 consists of 14 residues. Germline-derived CDR1 and CDR2 are SGHAT and FQNNGV. CDR3 amino acids: CASSLYSGAGELFF. The CDR3 DNA follows: TGTGCCAGCAGCCTGTATAGCGGGGCCGGGGAGCTGTTTTTT. Variable domain in full (rest from reference TRBV11-2 and TRBJ2-2): EAGVAQSPRYKIIEKRQSVAFWCNPISGHATLYWYQQILGQGPKLLIQFQNNGVVDDSQLPKDRFSAERLKGVDSTLKIQPAKLEDSAVYLCASSLYSGAGELFFGEGSRLTVL.

This CDR3 is CASSAGGRLGYGYTF. The CDR3 DNA reads TGTGCCAGTAGCGCCGGGGGGCGGTTGGGATATGGCTACACCTTC. The chain uses TRBV19 and TRBJ1-2; a possible D gene is TRBD1 (6 bases). Germline CDR1 reads LNHDA; CDR2 reads SQIVND (reference sequence). Trimming took 6 bases from V and 5 from J, leaving 19 bases between them. The CDR3 loop spans 15 amino acids.

The chain couples TRBV7-2 to TRBJ2-3; 8 bases are a match to TRBD2. This CDR3 comprises 16 residues. Germline values: CDR1 SGHTA, CDR2 FQGNSA. J lost 6 bases, V lost 5 bases, and 13 bases had no gene match. In DNA form, the CDR3 reads TGTGCCAGCAGCCCCTGGATAGCGGGACGGGCGGATACGCAGTATTTT. Its protein is CASSPWIAGRADTQYF. Variable domain in full (rest from reference TRBV7-2 and TRBJ2-3): GAGVSQSPSNKVTEKGKDVELRCDPISGHTALYWYRQSLGQGLEFLIYFQGNSAPDKSGLPSDRFSAERTGGSVSTLTIQRTQQEDSAVYLCASSPWIAGRADTQYFGPGTRLTVL.

V usage is TRBV4-1 and J usage is TRBJ1-3; a possible D gene is TRBD1 (5 bases). The CDR3 spans 17 residues. Per germline, CDR1 MGHRA and CDR2 YSYEKL. The V end lost 1 base, the J end lost 8 bases, and 21 bases lay between the germline ends. This chain's CDR3 is CASSQGGAGLTLDTIYF. In nucleotides, the CDR3 is TGCGCCAGCAGCCAAGGAGGGGCGGGACTTACACTCGACACCATATATTTT.

The chain combines TRBV4-1 with TRBJ2-3; 9 nucleotides align to TRBD1. Germline trimming cut 6 bases from V and 10 bases from J; bases unmatched to any gene: 8. CDR3 length: 13 amino acids. Germline V gives CDR1 MGHRA, CDR2 YSYEKL. In DNA, the CDR3 is TGCGCCAGCAGGCTTCGACAGGGGGAGGCGCAGTATTTT. Translated, it gives CASRLRQGEAQYF.

The chain carries TRBV5-1 and TRBJ1-4, with 8 bases matching TRBD1. The V and J ends lost 6 bases and 6 bases, in that order; junction bases with no gene match: 7. Germline CDR1 reads SGHRS; CDR2 reads YFSETQ. The CDR3 sequence is 14 residues long. The CDR3 reads CASTTGQGYEKLFF. The CDR3 nucleotides read TGCGCCAGCACCACTGGACAGGGCTATGAAAAACTGTTTTTT. The full variable domain, rest sourced from reference TRBV5-1 and TRBJ1-4, is KAGVTQTPRYLIKTRGQQVTLSCSPISGHRSVSWYQQTPGQGLQFLFEYFSETQRNKGNFPGRFSGRQFSNSRSEMNVSTLELGDSALYLCASTTGQGYEKLFFGSGTQLSVL.